One sample yielded the 9 T cell receptor beta chains listed below, sequenced in a study of T cell responses to AZD1222 COVID-19 vaccine. Sequencing used immunoSEQ multiplex PCR; TCRdb keeps in-frame clones, though not all of them. The repertoire holds 100,000 to 150,000 clones, with about 89% as singletons. The specimen comprised peripheral blood, sampled on day 0 of AZD1222 vaccination. The receptors originated from an adult in good health.

This chain links TRBV4-1 with TRBJ1-1; the D gene is possibly TRBD1 (5 bases). With 4 bases removed from V and 5 bases from J, the gap between germline ends came to 11 bases. This CDR3 region has 13 residues. Germline CDR1 MGHRA, CDR2 YSYEKL. CDR3 sequence: CASSRQGSTEAFF. CDR3 coding DNA: TGCGCCAGCAGCCGGCAGGGAAGTACTGAAGCTTTCTTT.

This clone was observed a few times. The V and J genes are TRBV6-4 and TRBJ2-1; the match to TRBD2 covers 14 bases. CDR1 MRHNA and CDR2 SNTAGT come from the germline V gene. V lost 3 bases to trimming and J lost 9 bases; unmatched junction nucleotides: 4. The CDR3 has 15 amino acids. CDR3 nucleotides: TGTGCCAGCAGTGAGGGACTAGCGGGAGTTTTTGAGCAGTTCTTC. Amino acid sequence: CASSEGLAGVFEQFF.

The table lists this clone with a count of one. CDR3 coding DNA: TGTGCCAGCAGCTTGACATCGCCCTATGGCTACACCTTC. Residues: CASSLTSPYGYTF. The chain carries TRBV5-6 and TRBJ1-2; D is unresolved. Germline lookup yields CDR1 SGHDT and CDR2 YYEEEE. V was clipped by 1 base and J by 4 bases, with 8 bases between them. This CDR3 region has 13 residues.

The chain uses TRBV6-6 and TRBJ1-1; TRBD1 matches at 7 bases. Unmatched junction bases numbered 4, after V lost 5 bases and J lost 4 bases. The CDR3 has 13 amino acids. CDR1 and CDR2 from the germline V gene are MNHNY and SVGAGI (reference sequence). The CDR3: CASSPTGVTEAFF. CDR3 DNA sequence: TGTGCCAGCAGTCCAACAGGGGTCACTGAAGCTTTCTTT.

The CDR3 is CASSLGTGGGYTF. Written as DNA, the CDR3 is TGTGCCAGCAGTCTGGGGACAGGGGGCGGCTACACCTTC. This sequence joins TRBV28 and TRBJ1-2; TRBD1 matches at 12 bases. The CDR3 length is 13 residues. After removal of 5 bases from V and 8 bases from J, the junction contained 3 bases not matched to a gene. The V gene's germline CDR1 is MDHEN and CDR2 SYDVKM.

The chain uses TRBV2 and TRBJ1-2; D may be TRBD1 (6 bases). Deletions cut 10 bases from V and 7 bases from J, with 16 bases between. The CDR3 is 12 amino acids. Germline V gene lookup returns CDR1 SNHLY and CDR2 FYNNEI. In DNA form, the CDR3 reads TGTGCCAATACAGGGTATAAGGGTGGCTACACCTTC. Protein product: CANTGYKGGYTF.

The chain joins TRBV30 to TRBJ2-7, with D tentatively TRBD1 or TRBD2 (6 bases each). The CDR3 covers 13 residues. The ends were cut back, 8 bases at V and 7 bases at J, with 21 bases in the middle. Germline V gene lookup returns CDR1 GTSNPN and CDR2 SVGIG (reference sequence). Written as DNA, the CDR3 is TGTGCCGCGGGGTTCTCCAGGGGTGGAGAGCAGTACTTC. Translation: CAAGFSRGGEQYF.

The rearrangement uses TRBV5-1 and TRBJ2-7, with a tentative D call TRBD2 (5 bases). The germline V gene has CDR1 SGHRS and CDR2 YFSETQ. Trimming took off 1 base at V and 5 bases at J, with 16 bases between the two ends. This CDR3 region has 15 residues. The CDR3, as DNA: TGCGCCAGCAGCTTGCAAGGGAGCTTCGGGGACGAGCAGTACTTC. Translation: CASSLQGSFGDEQYF.

The V call is TRBV28, the J call TRBJ2-1; tentatively, D is TRBD2 (6 bases). This CDR3 spans 18 amino acids. Germline CDR1 is MDHEN and CDR2 is SYDVKM. The ends were cut back, 5 bases at V and 6 bases at J, with 26 bases in the middle. Here the CDR3 DNA reads TGTGCCAGCAGTACGGACTACGGCATGAACCAGGTGGGCAATGAGCAGTTCTTC. This translates into CASSTDYGMNQVGNEQFF. The full variable domain, with the rest looked up from reference TRBV28 and TRBJ2-1, is DVKVTQSSRYLVKRTGEKVFLECVQDMDHENMFWYRQDPGLGLRLIYFSYDVKMKEKGDIPEGYSVSREKKERFSLILESASTNQTSMYLCASSTDYGMNQVGNEQFFGPGTRLTVL.